Each of the 17 T cell receptor beta chains below was sequenced from the same sample in a study of OX40 agonist ivuxolimab in advanced cancers. Measured with immunoSEQ multiplex PCR; TCRdb has only the in-frame clones, and not every one. This table holds 77,000 or so clones, 80% to 95% found once. The source was CD4+ or CD8+ T cells sorted from blood, collected in a trial of the OX40 agonist ivuxolimab. These receptors were collected from an adult with an advanced solid tumor such as melanoma, head and neck, liver or kidney cancer.

The rearrangement uses TRBV9 and TRBJ2-5; TRBD2 is a possible D gene (7 bases). Germline V gives CDR1 SGDLS, CDR2 YYNGEE. The CDR3 length is 17 residues. Trimming took off 0 bases at V and 4 bases at J, with 19 bases between the two ends. The CDR3 protein is CASSVGPAWGGLETQYF. As DNA, the CDR3 is TGTGCCAGCAGCGTAGGCCCTGCCTGGGGGGGGCTAGAGACCCAGTACTTC.

The chain recombines TRBV29-1 with TRBJ1-5, with 9 bases identical to TRBD1. The CDR3 totals 14 residues. Looked up from germline, CDR1 is SQVTM and CDR2 is ANQGSEA. V trimming: 4 bases; J trimming: 5 bases; junction bases outside the gene matches: 6. The CDR3 coding sequence is TGCAGCGTTGCAACAGGGGGCCAAGATCAGCCCCAGCATTTT. Translated, it gives CSVATGGQDQPQHF. Complete variable domain (other parts from reference TRBV29-1 and TRBJ1-5): SAVISQKPSRDICQRGTSLTIQCQVDSQVTMMFWYRQQPGQSLTLIATANQGSEATYESGFVIDKFPISRPNLTFSTLTVSNMSPEDSSIYLCSVATGGQDQPQHFGDGTRLSIL.

On this clone itself: Relative to the germline gene, one junction end is altered; a read error may explain this. The chain joins TRBV7-7 to TRBJ2-5, with TRBD2 matching over 9 bases. This CDR3 has 15 residues. The germline CDR1 and CDR2 sequences are SSHAT and FNYEAQ (reference sequence). CDR3 nucleotides: TGTGCTAGCAGCTTAGGCCTAGCGGGACTAGAGACCCAGTACTTC. Its protein product is CASSLGLAGLETQYF. The full variable domain, in which reference TRBV7-7 and TRBJ2-5 provide the parts outside the CDR3, is GAGVSQSPRYKVTKRGQDVTLRCDPISSHATLYWYQQALGQGPEFLTYFNYEAQPDKSGLPSDRFSAERPEGSISTLTIQRTEQRDSAMYRCASSLGLAGLETQYFGPGTRLLVL.

This chain uses TRBV6-5 with TRBJ2-4; D possibly corresponds to TRBD2 (6 bases). Germline V gives CDR1 MNHEY, CDR2 SVGAGI. With 6 bases removed from V and 6 bases from J, the gap between germline ends came to 15 bases. This CDR3 comprises 14 residues. In DNA, the CDR3 is TGTGCCAGCAGATCCGGGGGTGGATTAAACATTCAGTACTTC. Protein product: CASRSGGGLNIQYF.

The gene calls are TRBV7-2 and TRBJ1-1; the D gene is possibly TRBD1 (5 bases). The ends were cut back, 2 bases at V and 5 bases at J, with 24 bases in the middle. Looked up from germline, CDR1 is SGHTA and CDR2 is FQGNSA. The CDR3 extends over 18 amino acids. This CDR3 reads CASSLIDRIPWSGTEAFF. In DNA, the CDR3 is TGTGCCAGCAGCTTAATCGACAGAATCCCTTGGTCGGGTACTGAAGCTTTCTTT.

The table lists this clone with a count of one. The chain recombines TRBV30 with TRBJ2-2, with D perhaps TRBD2 (7 bases). The V end was cut by 4 bases, the J end by 0 bases, with 12 bases between. CDR1 is GTSNPN, CDR2 SVGIG, per germline (reference sequence). This CDR3 comprises 15 residues. Here the CDR3 reads CAWIRGGPNTGELFF. The CDR3 DNA follows: TGTGCCTGGATCAGGGGAGGGCCGAACACCGGGGAGCTGTTTTTT.

The chain combines TRBV4-1 with TRBJ2-1, with 11 positions matching TRBD1. V trimming: 4 bases; J trimming: 4 bases; junction bases outside the gene matches: 6. This CDR3 spans 16 amino acids. The germline V gene has CDR1 MGHRA and CDR2 YSYEKL. The DNA for the CDR3 is TGCGCCAGCAGCCGCGCCGGGACAGGGGGGTACAATGAGCAGTTCTTC. Translated, it gives CASSRAGTGGYNEQFF.

This rearrangement joins TRBV6-6 to TRBJ2-7; 9 positions agree with TRBD2. The junction had 8 bases not matched to a gene; V was cut back by 0 bases and J by 5 bases. Germline assignment: CDR1 MNHNY and CDR2 SVGAGI (reference sequence). The CDR3 is 16 residues long. CDR3 region: CASSYSTAGGSHEQYF. Written as DNA, the CDR3 is TGTGCCAGCAGTTACTCAACGGCGGGAGGGTCCCACGAGCAGTACTTC.

This chain connects TRBV27 to TRBJ1-2, with D tentatively TRBD1 (5 bases). V gave up 0 bases and J gave up 4 bases, with 6 bases separating them. The CDR3 length is 13 residues. Germline assignment: CDR1 MNHEY and CDR2 SMNVEV (reference sequence). CDR3 in DNA: TGTGCCAGCAGTTTATCGGGACGCTATGGCTACACCTTC. Its protein is CASSLSGRYGYTF.

This rearrangement joins TRBV7-2 to TRBJ2-7, with TRBD1 matching 10 bases. The CDR3 is made up of 13 amino acids. Trimming removed 6 bases from V and 7 bases from J; junction bases left unmatched: 6. Germline values: CDR1 SGHTA, CDR2 FQGNSA. Here the CDR3 DNA reads TGTGCCAGCAGACTGACAGGGGGCGGTGAGCAGTACTTC. Protein product: CASRLTGGGEQYF. Complete variable domain (other parts from reference TRBV7-2 and TRBJ2-7): GAGVSQSPSNKVTEKGKDVELRCDPISGHTALYWYRQSLGQGLEFLIYFQGNSAPDKSGLPSDRFSAERTGGSVSTLTIQRTQQEDSAVYLCASRLTGGGEQYFGPGTRLTVT.

Regarding this clone: Since a much larger clone is just one base distant, this may be a read error. The V and J genes are TRBV5-4 and TRBJ1-1; D not certain. With 0 bases removed from V and 1 base from J, the gap between germline ends came to 4 bases. Germline CDR1 reads SGHNT; CDR2 reads YYREEE (reference sequence). The CDR3 sequence is 13 residues long. CDR3 DNA: TGTGCCAGCAGCTTGGGGGGGAACACTGAAGCTTTCTTT. The encoded protein is CASSLGGNTEAFF. The complete variable domain, with remaining parts taken from reference TRBV5-4 and TRBJ1-1, reads ETGVTQSPTHLIKTRGQQVTLRCSSQSGHNTVSWYQQALGQGPQFIFQYYREEENGRGNFPPRFSGLQFPNYSSELNVNALELDDSALYLCASSLGGNTEAFFGQGTRLTVV.

The V and J genes are TRBV4-3 and TRBJ1-1; D might be TRBD1 (5 bases). V lost 1 base and J lost 5, with 11 bases in between. There are 14 residues in the CDR3. CDR1 and CDR2 from the germline V gene are LGHNA and YSLEER. The CDR3 bases are TGCGCCAGCAGCCAAGTGCTAGGGGAAACTGAAGCTTTCTTT. This encodes CASSQVLGETEAFF.

The rearrangement joins TRBV9 to TRBJ2-1, with 12 positions matching TRBD2. Germline CDR1 reads SGDLS; CDR2 reads YYNGEE. The CDR3 is 17 amino acids. The V and J ends lost 0 bases and 5 bases, in that order; junction bases with no gene match: 6. The CDR3 coding sequence is TGTGCCAGCAGCGTAGCGGCGACTAGCGGGAGAAACAATGAGCAGTTCTTC. Translating gives CASSVAATSGRNNEQFF.

This chain links TRBV21-1 with TRBJ1-1. TRBV21-1 constitutes a pseudogene. This CDR3 has 15 residues. CDR3 protein: CASSIGRKGTLRAFF. CDR3 coding DNA: TGTGCCAGCAGCATTGGAAGAAAAGGAACACTGAGAGCTTTCTTT.

The CDR3 sequence: CASAPPGRTEAFF. The CDR3 nucleotides are TGTGCCAGCGCCCCCCCCGGGAGGACTGAAGCTTTCTTT. V is TRBV11-3 and J is TRBJ1-1, with D unclear. The germline V gene has CDR1 SGHNT and CDR2 YENEEA. V lost 8 bases to trimming and J lost 5 bases, with 15 bases between them. The CDR3 spans 13 residues.

The rearrangement uses TRBV12-5 and TRBJ2-7; D call uncertain. CDR3 size: 14 residues. Trimming shortened V by 4 bases and J by 2 bases, and 12 bases separated the two germline ends. From germline, CDR1 is LGHNT and CDR2 FRNRAP. The CDR3 protein is CASGSSSNTYEQYF. The CDR3 coding sequence is TGTGCTAGTGGTTCTTCTAGTAACACCTACGAGCAGTACTTC.

The chain links TRBV6-4 to TRBJ2-7, with a tentative D call TRBD2 (7 bases). Germline CDR1 is MRHNA and CDR2 is SNTAGT. The CDR3 has 17 amino acids. Trimming shortened V by 0 bases and J by 4 bases, and 19 bases separated the two germline ends. CDR3 residues: CASSDSVAGALGYEQYF. As DNA, the CDR3 is TGTGCCAGCAGTGACTCCGTGGCGGGGGCGCTTGGTTACGAGCAGTACTTC.